This T cell receptor beta chain was identified during a study of graft-versus-host responses after intestinal transplantation. Study in general: Multivisceral, liver-intestinal, or isolated intestinal transplants were received by the recipients. After anti-thymocyte globulin induction, recipients took tacrolimus and steroids for about 3 years. Findings and caveats of the study: Early after transplant, HvG clones declined as circulating GvH clones peaked. Allografts of patients with graft-donor T cell macrochimerism showed high graft-versus-host to host-versus-graft clone ratios.

The CDR3 totals 15 residues. J was trimmed by 1 base and V by 3 bases; bases with no gene match: 4. Germline CDR1 and CDR2: SGHDN and FVKESK. About this clone: Its target is not known.

Profiled with immunoSEQ multiplex PCR; TCRdb holds only in-frame clones, not every one. Of under 150,000 clones in the sample, approximately 92% were seen once. The source is a human donor who received an intestinal transplant. The specimen was unstimulated CD4+ T cells sorted from spleen or lymph node cells, collected before intestinal transplant. The chain carries TRBV14 and TRBJ2-3; 7 nucleotides agree with TRBD2. CDR3 sequence (DNA): TGTGCCAGCAGCCAGCGTCTAGCGGGCACAGATACGCAGTATTTT. It is translated as CASSQRLAGTDTQYF.